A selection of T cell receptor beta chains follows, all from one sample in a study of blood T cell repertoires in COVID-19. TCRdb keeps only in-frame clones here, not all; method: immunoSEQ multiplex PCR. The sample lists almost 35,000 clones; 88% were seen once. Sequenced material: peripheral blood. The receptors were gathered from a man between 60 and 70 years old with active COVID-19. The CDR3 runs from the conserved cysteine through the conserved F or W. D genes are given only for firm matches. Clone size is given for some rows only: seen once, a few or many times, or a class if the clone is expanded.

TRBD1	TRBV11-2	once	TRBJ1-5	TGTGCCAGCAGCCAAGGGACAGTAGGTCAGCCCCAGCATTTT	CASSQGTVGQPQHF
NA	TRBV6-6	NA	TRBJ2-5	TGTGCCAGCAGTTACTCCCGGGGAGGAGAGACCCAGTACTTC	CASSYSRGGETQYF
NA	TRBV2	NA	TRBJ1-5	TGTGCCAGCAGTGAACGAGTGAGCAATCAGCCCCAGCATTTT	CASSERVSNQPQHF
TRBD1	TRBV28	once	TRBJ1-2	TGTGCCAGCAGTCCTGGACAGGGGGCCGGCTATGGCTACACCTTC	CASSPGQGAGYGYTF
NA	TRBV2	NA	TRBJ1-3	TGTGCCAGCAGTGAACGGTACAGCGGTGGAAACACCATATATTTT	CASSERYSGGNTIYF
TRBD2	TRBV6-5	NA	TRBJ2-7	TGTGCCAGCAGCTCCTTGGGCGGGGGCTCCTACGAGCAGTACTTC	CASSSLGGGSYEQYF
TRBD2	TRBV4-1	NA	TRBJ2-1	TGCGCCAGCAGCCAAGAGGTAGCGGGAGGGTACAATGAGCAGTTCTTC	CASSQEVAGGYNEQFF
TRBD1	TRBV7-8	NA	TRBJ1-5	TGTGCCAGCAGCTTAATCAGTCCCGGGACAGCGATTTATCAGCCCCAGCATTTT	CASSLISPGTAIYQPQHF
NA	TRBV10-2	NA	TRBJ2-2	TGCGCCAGCAGTGAGCCACACACTAGCACCGGGGAGCTGTTTTTT	CASSEPHTSTGELFF
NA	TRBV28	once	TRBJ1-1	TGTGCCAGCAGGGAGAGCACTGAAGCTTTCTTT	CASRESTEAFF
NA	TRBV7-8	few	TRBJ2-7	TGTGCCAGCAGCCCCCTTGACGAGCAGTACTTC	CASSPLDEQYF
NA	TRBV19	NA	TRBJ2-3	TGTGCCAGTAGTGTTAACACAGATACGCAGTATTTT	CASSVNTDTQYF
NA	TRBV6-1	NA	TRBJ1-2	TGTGCCAGCAGCGAAGCACCCCCCGGCCGGGTCGAGGGCTATGGCTACACCTTC	CASSEAPPGRVEGYGYTF
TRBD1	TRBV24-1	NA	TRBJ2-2	TGTGCCACCAGTGGTTCTCCGGGACAGGGGTACACCGGGGAGCTGTTTTTT	CATSGSPGQGYTGELFF
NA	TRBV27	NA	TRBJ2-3	TGTGCCAGCAGTTTAACCCTCCTCAGAGGCCCCACAGATACGCAGTATTTT	CASSLTLLRGPTDTQYF
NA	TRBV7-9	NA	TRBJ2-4	TGTGCCAGCAGCGACCCGGGGGCCAAAAACATTCAGTACTTC	CASSDPGAKNIQYF
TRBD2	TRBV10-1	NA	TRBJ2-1	TGCGCCAGCAGTGAGTCTGGGACTAGCACCTACAATGAGCAGTTCTTC	CASSESGTSTYNEQFF
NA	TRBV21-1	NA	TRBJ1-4	TGTGCCAGCAGCAGCCCAGGGGTGGGTAATGAAAAACTGTTTTTT	CASSSPGVGNEKLFF
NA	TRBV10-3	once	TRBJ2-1	TGTGCCATCAGCCAGTGGCATAATGAGCAGTTCTTC	CAISQWHNEQFF
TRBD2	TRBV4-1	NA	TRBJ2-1	TGCGCCAGCAGCGCCCTAGCGGGAGCTTTTAATGAGCAGTTCTTC	CASSALAGAFNEQFF
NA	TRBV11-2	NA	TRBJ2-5	TGTGCCAGCAGCTTAGGGGTTCGGTCAGGGGAAGGAGAGACCCAGTACTTC	CASSLGVRSGEGETQYF
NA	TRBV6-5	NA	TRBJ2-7	TGTGCCGGCCAAGATCAGGCAAACTCCTACGAGCAGTACTTC	CAGQDQANSYEQYF
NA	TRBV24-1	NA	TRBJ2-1	TGTGCCACCAGTGATAACAGGGGAGGAGGCAATGAGCAGTTCTTC	CATSDNRGGGNEQFF
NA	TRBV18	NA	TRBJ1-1	TGTGCCAGCTCACCACTAGCCTTATTTTCGTCTGAAGCTTTCTTT	CASSPLALFSSEAFF
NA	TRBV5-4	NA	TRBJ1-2	TGTGCCAGCAGCTTGGTTGGCAGGTACTACACCTTC	CASSLVGRYYTF
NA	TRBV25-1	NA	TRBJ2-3	TGTGCCAGCAGTGTTGTGGGAGTGGGAGATACGCAGTATTTT	CASSVVGVGDTQYF
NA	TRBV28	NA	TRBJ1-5	TGTGCCAGCAGTTTATTGCAGGGGAACAATCAGCCCCAGCATTTT	CASSLLQGNNQPQHF
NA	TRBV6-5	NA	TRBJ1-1	TGTGCCAGCAGCCCCGACAGGACCACTGAAGCTTTCTTT	CASSPDRTTEAFF
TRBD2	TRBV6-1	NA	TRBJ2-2	TGTGCCAGCAGTGAGCGGGAGGGCCTCTCCGGGGAGCTGTTTTTT	CASSEREGLSGELFF
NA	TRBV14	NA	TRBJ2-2	TGTGCCAGCAGCCAAGTCGGGACGAACACCGGGGAGCTGTTTTTT	CASSQVGTNTGELFF
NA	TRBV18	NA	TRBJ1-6	TGTGCCAGCTCAGGCCAGGGGCTGTCGTCACCCCTCCACTTT	CASSGQGLSSPLHF
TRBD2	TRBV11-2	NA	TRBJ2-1	TGTGCCAGCAGGCGCCTAGCGGGAGACGGATGTGAGCAGTTCTTC	CASRRLAGDGCEQFF
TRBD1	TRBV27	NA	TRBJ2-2	TGTGCCAGCAGCCTTCGACCCGGGACAGGGGGCATCGGGGAGCTGTTTTTT	CASSLRPGTGGIGELFF
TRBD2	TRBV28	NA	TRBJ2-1	TGTGCCAGCAGAACCCGAGGGGCGGGGACTAGCGACAATGAGCAGTTCTTC	CASRTRGAGTSDNEQFF
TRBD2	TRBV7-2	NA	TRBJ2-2	TGTGCCAGCAGCTTAACTAGCGGAGCGAACACCGGGGAGCTGTTTTTT	CASSLTSGANTGELFF
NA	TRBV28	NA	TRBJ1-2	TGTGCCAGCAGTTCAGGGTGGATATATGGCTACACCTTC	CASSSGWIYGYTF
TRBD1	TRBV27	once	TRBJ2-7	TGTGCCAGCAGTTTACGGGACAGGTTTGAGCAGTACTTC	CASSLRDRFEQYF
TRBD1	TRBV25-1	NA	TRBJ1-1	TGTGCCAGCGTCAGACAGGGATCGAACACTGAAGCTTTCTTT	CASVRQGSNTEAFF
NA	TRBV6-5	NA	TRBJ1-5	TGTGCCAGCAGCCCGTATAGCAATCAGCCCCAGCATTTT	CASSPYSNQPQHF
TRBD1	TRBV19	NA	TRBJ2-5	TGTGCCAGTAGTACCGACAGGGGCGATGAGACCCAGTACTTC	CASSTDRGDETQYF